The 31 T cell receptor beta chains given below trace back to one sample, sequenced in a study of Ad26.COV2.S vaccination and SARS-CoV-2 variants. The assay was immunoSEQ multiplex PCR, and TCRdb's table has in-frame clones only and misses some. The sample contains roughly 100,000 clones, 60% to 85% of which appear only once. Sequences were derived from peripheral blood, sampled after recovery from COVID-19. These receptors all stem from a human donor who had recovered from COVID-19.

The sample holds a few counts of this clone. The chain employs TRBV30 and TRBJ1-6; D might be TRBD1 (5 bases). V lost 2 bases to trimming and J lost 11 bases, with 19 bases between them. CDR3 length: 15 residues. Per the germline V gene, CDR1 is GTSNPN and CDR2 is SVGIG (reference sequence). Here the CDR3 DNA reads TGTGCCTGGAGTCTGGTCGGGGGGGATATGGCACCCCTCCACTTT. Protein product: CAWSLVGGDMAPLHF.

The chain uses TRBV2 and TRBJ2-2; D may be TRBD2 (6 bases). Germline V gives CDR1 SNHLY, CDR2 FYNNEI. Trimming left V 7 bases short and J 4 bases short, with 16 bases between. The CDR3 has 15 amino acids. The CDR3 loop reads CASTSVGGSTGELFF. CDR3 coding DNA: TGTGCCAGCACCTCTGTGGGGGGAAGCACCGGGGAGCTGTTTTTT. Full variable domain (outside the CDR3, taken from reference TRBV2 and TRBJ2-2): EPEVTQTPSHQVTQMGQEVILRCVPISNHLYFYWYRQILGQKVEFLVSFYNNEISEKSEIFDDQFSVERPDGSNFTLKIRSTKLEDSAMYFCASTSVGGSTGELFFGEGSRLTVL.

This chain connects TRBV7-2 to TRBJ2-1; 13 bases fit TRBD2. In germline, CDR1 is SGHTA, CDR2 FQGNSA. The CDR3 covers 15 residues. The ends lost 0 bases at V and 9 bases at J; junction bases unmatched: 2. CDR3 DNA: TGTGCCAGCAGCTTAGCTGGGACTAGCGGGGCTGAGCAGTTCTTC. Translation gives CASSLAGTSGAEQFF.

V and J are TRBV7-6 and TRBJ1-1; D possibly corresponds to TRBD1 (6 bases). CDR1 and CDR2 from the germline V gene are SGHVS and FNYEAQ. The CDR3 runs to 13 residues. The germline V and J ends were trimmed by 4 bases and 4 bases, with 10 bases remaining between them. DNA of the CDR3: TGTGCCAGCAGCTCACAGGGCGGCACTGAAGCTTTCTTT. Encoded protein: CASSSQGGTEAFF.

V gene TRBV14 combines with J gene TRBJ1-1; D perhaps matches TRBD1 (5 bases). The germline V and J ends were trimmed by 5 bases and 3 bases, with 13 bases remaining between them. Germline CDR1 and CDR2: SGHDN and FVKESK. The CDR3 length is 14 residues. DNA of the CDR3: TGTGCCAGCAGCGCCGGGGCCTGGGACACTGAAGCTTTCTTT. Amino acid sequence: CASSAGAWDTEAFF.

The chain joins TRBV18 to TRBJ2-3; TRBD1 might be the D (5 bases). The CDR3 extends over 15 amino acids. Germline V CDR1 and CDR2: KGHSH, LQKENI. Trimming took off 1 base at V and 2 bases at J, with 10 bases between the two ends. CDR3 region: CASSPRDSTTDTQYF. The CDR3 nucleotides read TGTGCCAGCTCACCACGCGACAGTACCACAGATACGCAGTATTTT. Complete variable domain (other parts from reference TRBV18 and TRBJ2-3): NAGVMQNPRHLVRRRGQEARLRCSPMKGHSHVYWYRQLPEEGLKFMVYLQKENIIDESGMPKERFSAEFPKEGPSILRIQQVVRGDSAAYFCASSPRDSTTDTQYFGPGTRLTVL.

This chain links TRBV11-1 with TRBJ1-6; 7 bases line up with TRBD1. The V segment lost 2 bases and the J segment 8 bases; nucleotides outside the gene matches: 6. Germline V gene lookup returns CDR1 SGHAT and CDR2 FQDESV (reference sequence). The CDR3 spans 15 residues. The CDR3 nucleotides are TGTGCCAGCAGCTTACACCGACAGGGAGATTCACCCCTCCACTTT. It codes for CASSLHRQGDSPLHF.

The J gene is TRBJ1-6, the V gene TRBV11-2; 8 bases are a match to TRBD1. CDR1 and CDR2 (germline): SGHAT, FQNNGV. The V segment lost 4 bases and the J segment 7 bases; nucleotides outside the gene matches: 6. This CDR3 is 15 amino acids long. CDR3 protein: CASSWETGANSPLHF. As DNA, the CDR3 is TGTGCCAGCAGCTGGGAGACAGGGGCAAATTCACCCCTCCACTTT.

This clone came up once. In nucleotides, the CDR3 is TGTGCCAGCAGCCCGGGGGCGGGGGGGTATAATTCACCCCTCCACTTT. It codes for CASSPGAGGYNSPLHF. V and J are TRBV3-1 (or the pseudogene TRBV3-2) and TRBJ1-6; possibly TRBD1 for D (6 bases). The germline V and J ends were trimmed by 4 bases and 4 bases, with 14 bases remaining between them. The CDR3 length is 16 residues. Germline V gene lookup returns CDR1 LGHDT and CDR2 YNNKEL (reference sequence).

The chain joins TRBV2 to TRBJ2-5; 9 bases fit TRBD1. Losses at the gene ends were 6 bases for V and 5 bases for J; bases not matched to a gene: 7. This CDR3 is 14 amino acids long. The V gene's germline CDR1 is SNHLY and CDR2 FYNNEI. CDR3 loop: CASSGQGKSETQYF. As DNA, the CDR3 is TGTGCCAGCAGCGGACAGGGGAAAAGTGAGACCCAGTACTTC.

The chain uses TRBV30 and TRBJ2-1; D unclear. The CDR3 spans 11 residues. Germline CDR1 is GTSNPN and CDR2 is SVGIG (reference sequence). Trimming took 3 bases from V and 2 from J, leaving 2 bases between them. DNA of the CDR3: TGTGCCTGGAGGGCCTACAATGAGCAGTTCTTC. Protein: CAWRAYNEQFF.

As regards this clone: The sample holds other DNA sequences that translate to the same CDR3. The chain uses TRBV7-9 and TRBJ2-7; possible D gene TRBD2, 5 bases. Looked up from germline, CDR1 is SEHNR and CDR2 is FQNEAQ (reference sequence). Trimming stripped 6 bases from V and 3 bases from J, with 9 bases between. The CDR3 length is 12 residues. The CDR3 loop is CASSDRGYEQYF. The DNA for the CDR3 is TGTGCCAGCAGTGATCGGGGCTACGAGCAGTACTTC.

The J gene is TRBJ1-2, the V gene TRBV3-1 (or the pseudogene TRBV3-2); TRBD1 is a possible D gene (6 bases). The CDR3 has 14 residues. Germline V gives CDR1 LGHDT, CDR2 YNNKEL (reference sequence). Trimming took 4 bases from V and 6 from J, leaving 15 bases between them. In DNA form, the CDR3 reads TGTGCCAGCAGCCCACCCGTGGGGGGCAATGGCTACACCTTC. Protein product: CASSPPVGGNGYTF.

This clone has just a few counts. The rearrangement links TRBV4-3 to TRBJ2-5, with D possibly TRBD1 on 5 matching bases. The germline gives CDR1 LGHNA, CDR2 YSLEER. V lost 4 bases, J lost 4 bases, and 16 bases lay in between. The length of the CDR3 is 15 residues. This CDR3 reads CASSPQGHLGETQYF. CDR3 in DNA: TGCGCCAGCAGCCCCCAGGGTCATCTAGGAGAGACCCAGTACTTC.

The chain combines TRBV11-2 with TRBJ1-4, with a weak D call TRBD1 (6 bases). The length of the CDR3 is 15 residues. V lost 1 base, J lost 6 bases, and 12 bases lay in between. The germline V gene has CDR1 SGHAT and CDR2 FQNNGV. CDR3 residues: CASSLGLQGDEKLFF. The DNA of the CDR3 is TGTGCCAGCAGCTTAGGGTTACAGGGAGATGAAAAACTGTTTTTT.

The chain recombines TRBV21-1 with TRBJ2-5; TRBD2 is the table's D call and was not checked against the DNA. TRBV21-1 is reported as a pseudogene. The CDR3 runs to 15 residues. This CDR3 reads CASIGSRAGRETQYF. The CDR3 nucleotides are TGTGCCAGCATCGGGTCCAGGGCAGGGAGGGAGACCCAGTACTTC.

The chain combines TRBV30 with TRBJ1-5, with D uncertain. Trimming removed 1 base at V and 3 bases at J, with 7 bases between. CDR1 and CDR2 from the germline V gene are GTSNPN and SVGIG (reference sequence). This CDR3 contains 13 residues. The DNA for the CDR3 is TGTGCCTGGAGTGACTTACCCAATCAGCCCCAGCATTTT. It codes for CAWSDLPNQPQHF.

This rearrangement joins TRBV4-2 to TRBJ2-1; a possible D gene is TRBD2 (6 bases). V was clipped by 1 base and J by 9 bases, with 22 bases between them. Germline assignment: CDR1 LGHNA and CDR2 YNFKEQ. The CDR3 has 17 residues. CDR3 protein: CASSQGTSRERGFEQFF. The CDR3 DNA reads as TGTGCCAGCAGCCAAGGAACTTCCCGGGAGAGAGGATTTGAGCAGTTCTTC.

The chain joins TRBV6-2 or TRBV6-3 to TRBJ1-1; no reliable D call. The CDR3 is 18 amino acids. Trimming stripped 4 bases from V and 5 bases from J, with 26 bases between. Germline V CDR1 and CDR2: MNHEY, SVGEGT. CDR3 sequence: CASSFTLGRSSGGTEAFF. The DNA for the CDR3 is TGTGCCAGCAGTTTTACCCTCGGCCGATCCTCGGGAGGTACTGAAGCTTTCTTT.

This clone is a singleton in its sample. This chain uses TRBV10-2 with TRBJ2-1; possible D gene TRBD1, 7 bases. The CDR3 has 15 amino acids. Germline V gives CDR1 WSHSY, CDR2 SAAADI. V lost 6 bases to trimming and J lost 7 bases, with 19 bases between them. CDR3 sequence (DNA): TGCGCCAGCAGAGTCAGGGGGAGGTATAGGAATGAGCAGTTCTTC. Protein: CASRVRGRYRNEQFF.

The rearrangement uses TRBV3-1 (or the pseudogene TRBV3-2) and TRBJ1-6; D is possibly TRBD1 (6 bases). The CDR3 covers 16 residues. The V gene's germline CDR1 is LGHDT and CDR2 YNNKEL (reference sequence). The V end lost 0 bases, the J end lost 7 bases, and 13 bases lay between the germline ends. The CDR3 nucleotides read TGTGCCAGCAGCCAAGATTCCGGGACAAGGAATTCACCCCTCCACTTT. Amino acid sequence: CASSQDSGTRNSPLHF.

The chain combines TRBV14 with TRBJ2-1; D is perhaps TRBD1 or TRBD2 (5 bases each). CDR1 and CDR2 (germline): SGHDN, FVKESK. The CDR3 totals 17 residues. Trimming shortened V by 3 bases and J by 9 bases, and 24 bases separated the two germline ends. This chain's CDR3 is CASSHRTPGSQGGEQFF. The CDR3 DNA reads TGTGCCAGCAGCCACCGCACACCGGGATCCCAGGGCGGTGAGCAGTTCTTC.

This clone has only a few counts. The J gene is TRBJ1-5, the V gene TRBV10-3, with D possibly matching TRBD1 (6 bases). This CDR3 has 14 residues. Trimming took 3 bases from V and 2 from J, leaving 8 bases between them. In germline, CDR1 is ENHRY, CDR2 SYGVKD. The CDR3: CAISDSGGNQPQHF. The CDR3 DNA is TGTGCCATCAGTGATTCAGGGGGCAATCAGCCCCAGCATTTT.

This chain uses TRBV28 with TRBJ1-1; no definite D call. Trimming left V 4 bases short and J 0 bases short, with 3 bases between. The CDR3 covers 12 residues. Looked up from germline, CDR1 is MDHEN and CDR2 is SYDVKM. The CDR3 DNA follows: TGTGCCAGCAGTTGGATGAACACTGAAGCTTTCTTT. Its translation: CASSWMNTEAFF.

The genes are TRBV28 and TRBJ2-2; D possibly corresponds to TRBD1 (6 bases). The V and J ends lost 3 bases and 5 bases respectively, with 16 bases between them. This CDR3 contains 16 residues. The V gene's germline CDR1 is MDHEN and CDR2 SYDVKM. The CDR3 sequence is CASSFWGRSETGELFF. The CDR3 DNA reads as TGTGCCAGCAGTTTCTGGGGGCGCTCGGAGACCGGGGAGCTGTTTTTT.

This clone is medium-sized (0.01 to 0.1%) in the sample. The chain uses TRBV27 and TRBJ1-2; D may be TRBD1 (5 bases). Germline CDR1 MNHEY, CDR2 SMNVEV (reference sequence). The CDR3 length is 13 residues. V was clipped by 9 bases and J by 8 bases, with 19 bases between them. CDR3 in amino acids: CASTTLNQGGYTF. CDR3 in DNA: TGTGCCAGTACGACTCTTAATCAGGGCGGCTACACCTTC.

V usage is TRBV4-1 and J usage is TRBJ1-5, with D possibly TRBD1 on 5 matching bases. Germline assignment: CDR1 MGHRA and CDR2 YSYEKL. The V end was cut by 5 bases, the J end by 9 bases, with 14 bases between. The CDR3 extends over 13 amino acids. CDR3 sequence: CASSGTRGGPQHF. In nucleotides, the CDR3 is TGCGCCAGCAGCGGGACCCGGGGGGGGCCCCAGCATTTT.

This chain connects TRBV7-2 to TRBJ1-1, with D perhaps TRBD1 (5 bases). The CDR3 has 14 residues. V was pared by 4 bases and J by 2 bases, with 11 bases between. Germline V lookup: CDR1 SGHTA, CDR2 FQGNSA. The CDR3 nucleotides are TGTGCCAGCAGCTCTCAGGGTATCAACACTGAAGCTTTCTTT. Its protein product is CASSSQGINTEAFF.

The V call is TRBV15, the J call TRBJ1-5; no reliable D call. The CDR3 is 14 amino acids. Germline CDR1 is LNHNV and CDR2 is YYDKDF (reference sequence). The V end was cut by 5 bases, the J end by 9 bases, with 17 bases between. In DNA, the CDR3 is TGTGCCACCAGCTATCAGAGCGGAGGATGGCCCCAGCATTTT. Translating gives CATSYQSGGWPQHF.

The V call is TRBV3-1 (or the pseudogene TRBV3-2), the J call TRBJ2-3, with TRBD1 identical over 9 bases. The V segment lost 4 bases and the J segment 8 bases; nucleotides outside the gene matches: 7. This CDR3 spans 14 amino acids. Germline CDR1 reads LGHDT; CDR2 reads YNNKEL (reference sequence). The CDR3 DNA sequence: TGTGCCAGCAGCCGAGAAACAGGGGGCGTTACGCAGTATTTT. Translated: CASSRETGGVTQYF.

V usage is TRBV7-9 and J usage is TRBJ1-1, with 7 nucleotides matching TRBD1. Germline CDR1 SEHNR, CDR2 FQNEAQ (reference sequence). CDR3 length equals 17 residues. Trimming cost V 5 bases and J 0 bases; bases outside gene matches: 12. In nucleotides, the CDR3 is TGTGCCAGCAGCCTACTTACAGGGGCCCCTTTGAACACTGAAGCTTTCTTT. Its translation is CASSLLTGAPLNTEAFF.